The following is a T cell receptor (beta chain) sequence with its context. Its antigen is unidentified. Blood was drawn at under 3 ml per donor. The CDR3 sequence is 14 residues long. The germline V gene has CDR1 SGHKS and CDR2 YYEKEE (reference sequence). The data were taken from a study of monozygotic twins with inflammatory bowel disease. TCRdb reanalyzed the 5' RACE reads, giving one entry per CDR3 protein sequence and no DNA. The sample holds 400,000 to 500,000 distinct CDR3 sequences. The study, taken as a whole, reports: Neither one strong signal nor one clonotype associated with IBD was supported.

Input material: blood. The TCR comes from a human donor with ulcerative colitis or Crohn's disease, or a healthy co-twin of an affected twin (not recorded which). The rearrangement links TRBV5-5 to TRBJ2-1; TCRdb's D call of TRBD1 is untestable without DNA. The CDR3 here is CASSLLGQGNEQFF.